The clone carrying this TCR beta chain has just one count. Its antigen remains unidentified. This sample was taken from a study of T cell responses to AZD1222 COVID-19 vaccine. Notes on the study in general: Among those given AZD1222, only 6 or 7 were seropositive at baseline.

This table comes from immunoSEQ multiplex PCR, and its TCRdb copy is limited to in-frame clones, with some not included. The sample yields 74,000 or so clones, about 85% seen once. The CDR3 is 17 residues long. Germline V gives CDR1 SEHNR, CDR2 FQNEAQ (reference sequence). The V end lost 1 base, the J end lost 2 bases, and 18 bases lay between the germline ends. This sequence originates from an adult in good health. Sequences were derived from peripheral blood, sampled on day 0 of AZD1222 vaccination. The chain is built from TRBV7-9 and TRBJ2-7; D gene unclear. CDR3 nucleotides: TGTGCCAGCAGCTTAGTAGCCTTATCAACGGGCGCCTACGAGCAGTACTTC. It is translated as CASSLVALSTGAYEQYF.